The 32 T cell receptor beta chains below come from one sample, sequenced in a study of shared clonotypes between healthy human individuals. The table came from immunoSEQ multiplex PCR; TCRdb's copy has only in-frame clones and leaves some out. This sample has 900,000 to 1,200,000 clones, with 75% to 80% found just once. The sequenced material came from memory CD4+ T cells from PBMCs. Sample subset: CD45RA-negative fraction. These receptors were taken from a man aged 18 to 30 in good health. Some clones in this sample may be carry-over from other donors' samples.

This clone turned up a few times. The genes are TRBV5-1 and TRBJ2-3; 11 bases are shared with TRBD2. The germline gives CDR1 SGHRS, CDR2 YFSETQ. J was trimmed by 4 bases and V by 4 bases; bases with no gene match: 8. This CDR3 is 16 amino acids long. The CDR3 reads CASSPRGSGRADTQYF. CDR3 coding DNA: TGCGCCAGCAGCCCCCGTGGTAGCGGGAGGGCAGATACGCAGTATTTT.

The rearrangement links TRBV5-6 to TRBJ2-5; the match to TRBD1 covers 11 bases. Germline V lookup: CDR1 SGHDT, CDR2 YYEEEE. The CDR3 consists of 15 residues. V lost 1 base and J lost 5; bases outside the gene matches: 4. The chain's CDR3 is CASSLWDRGSETQYF. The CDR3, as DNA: TGTGCCAGCAGCTTGTGGGACAGGGGGTCTGAGACCCAGTACTTC.

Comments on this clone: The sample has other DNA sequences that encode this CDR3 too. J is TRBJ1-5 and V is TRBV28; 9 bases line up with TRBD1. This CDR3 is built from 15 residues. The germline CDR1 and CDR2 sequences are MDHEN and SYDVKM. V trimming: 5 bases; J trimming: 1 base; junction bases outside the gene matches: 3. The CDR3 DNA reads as TGTGCCAGCAGTCTACAGGGGGCGAGCAATCAGCCCCAGCATTTT. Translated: CASSLQGASNQPQHF.

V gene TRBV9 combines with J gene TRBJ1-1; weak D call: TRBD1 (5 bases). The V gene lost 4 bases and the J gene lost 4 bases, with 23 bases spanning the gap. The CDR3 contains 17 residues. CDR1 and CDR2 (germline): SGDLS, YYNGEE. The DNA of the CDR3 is TGTGCCAGCAGCTCCACCGGGTCCCAGCGAAGGGGCACTGAAGCTTTCTTT. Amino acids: CASSSTGSQRRGTEAFF.

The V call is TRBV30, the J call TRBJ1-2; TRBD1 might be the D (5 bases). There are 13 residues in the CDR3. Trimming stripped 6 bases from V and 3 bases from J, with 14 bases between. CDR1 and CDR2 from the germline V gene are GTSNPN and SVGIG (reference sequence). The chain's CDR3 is CACTNQGYYGYTF. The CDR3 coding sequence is TGTGCCTGTACTAATCAGGGTTACTATGGCTACACCTTC.

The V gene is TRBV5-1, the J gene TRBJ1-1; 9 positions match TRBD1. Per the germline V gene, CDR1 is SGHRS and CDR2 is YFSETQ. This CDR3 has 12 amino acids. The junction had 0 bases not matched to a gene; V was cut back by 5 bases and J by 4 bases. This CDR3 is CASRTGGTEAFF. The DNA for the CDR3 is TGCGCCAGCAGGACAGGGGGCACTGAAGCTTTCTTT.

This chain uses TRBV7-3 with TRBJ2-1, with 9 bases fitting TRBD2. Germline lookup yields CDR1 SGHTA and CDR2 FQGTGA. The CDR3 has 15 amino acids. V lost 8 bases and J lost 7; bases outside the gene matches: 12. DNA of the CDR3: TGTGCCAGCGGCCTCGGACTAGCGAGCCCTAATGAGCAGTTCTTC. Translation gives CASGLGLASPNEQFF.

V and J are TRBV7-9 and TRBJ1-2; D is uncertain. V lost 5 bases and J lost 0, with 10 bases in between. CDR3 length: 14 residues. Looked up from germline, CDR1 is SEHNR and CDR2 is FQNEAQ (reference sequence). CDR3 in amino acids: CASSRIRTNYGYTF. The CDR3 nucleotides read TGTGCCAGCAGCCGCATACGGACTAACTATGGCTACACCTTC.

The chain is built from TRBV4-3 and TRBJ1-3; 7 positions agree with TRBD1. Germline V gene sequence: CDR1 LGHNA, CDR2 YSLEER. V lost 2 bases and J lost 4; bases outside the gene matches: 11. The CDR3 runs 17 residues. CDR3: CASSQRPLTGVGNTIYF. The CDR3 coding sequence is TGCGCCAGCAGCCAAAGGCCCCTTACAGGGGTAGGAAACACCATATATTTT.

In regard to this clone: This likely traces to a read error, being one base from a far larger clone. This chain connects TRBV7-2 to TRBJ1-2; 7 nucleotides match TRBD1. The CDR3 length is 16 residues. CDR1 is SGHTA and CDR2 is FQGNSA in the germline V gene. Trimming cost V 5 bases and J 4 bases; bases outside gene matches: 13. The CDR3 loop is CASSPGSGTERYGYTF. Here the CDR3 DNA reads TGTGCCAGCAGCCCCGGTTCCGGGACAGAGCGCTATGGCTACACCTTC.

The CDR3 coding sequence is TGTGCCAGTCAACTAGCGGGCTACGAGCAGTACTTC. This translates into CASQLAGYEQYF. The chain recombines TRBV28 with TRBJ2-7, with 9 nucleotides matching TRBD2. There are 12 residues in the CDR3. V trimming: 9 bases; J trimming: 3 bases; junction bases outside the gene matches: 3. Germline V gene data show CDR1 as MDHEN and CDR2 as SYDVKM.

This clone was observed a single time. The chain's CDR3 is CATSSGQGGRFF. The CDR3 DNA is TGTGCCACCAGCAGCGGACAGGGCGGTCGGTTCTTC. V usage is TRBV15 and J usage is TRBJ2-1; 8 nucleotides agree with TRBD1. This CDR3 has 12 residues. V shed 3 bases, J shed 15 bases, and the junction held 7 bases outside the gene matches. Looked up from germline, CDR1 is LNHNV and CDR2 is YYDKDF (reference sequence).

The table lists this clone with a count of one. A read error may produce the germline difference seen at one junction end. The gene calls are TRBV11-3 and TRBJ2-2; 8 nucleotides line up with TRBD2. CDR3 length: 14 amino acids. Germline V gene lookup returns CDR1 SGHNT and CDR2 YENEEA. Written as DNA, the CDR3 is TGCCCCCGGGGACTAGTCGGAAACACCGGGGAGCTGTTTTTT. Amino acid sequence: CPRGLVGNTGELFF.

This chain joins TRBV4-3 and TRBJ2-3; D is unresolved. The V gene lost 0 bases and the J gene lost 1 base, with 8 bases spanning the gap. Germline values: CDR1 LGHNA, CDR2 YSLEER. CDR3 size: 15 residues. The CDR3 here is CASSQERSGTDTQYF. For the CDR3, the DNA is TGCGCCAGCAGCCAAGAAAGGAGCGGCACAGATACGCAGTATTTT.

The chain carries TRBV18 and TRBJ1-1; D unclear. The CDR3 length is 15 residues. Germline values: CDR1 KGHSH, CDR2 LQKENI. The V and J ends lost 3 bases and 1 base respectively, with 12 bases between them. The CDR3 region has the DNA TGTGCCAGCTCACCGGTGGGGAAGGGGAACACTGAAGCTTTCTTT. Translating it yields CASSPVGKGNTEAFF.

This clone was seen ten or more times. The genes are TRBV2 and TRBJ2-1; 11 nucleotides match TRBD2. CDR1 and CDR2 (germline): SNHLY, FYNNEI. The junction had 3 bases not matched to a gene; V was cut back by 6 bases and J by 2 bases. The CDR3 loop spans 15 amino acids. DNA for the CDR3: TGTGCCAGCAGGCAGACTAGCGGGACCTACAATGAGCAGTTCTTC. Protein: CASRQTSGTYNEQFF.

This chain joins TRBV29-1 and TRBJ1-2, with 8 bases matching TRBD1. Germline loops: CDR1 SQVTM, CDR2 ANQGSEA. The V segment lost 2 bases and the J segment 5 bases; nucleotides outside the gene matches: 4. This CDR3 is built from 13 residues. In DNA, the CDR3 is TGCAGCGTTGAATGGAGGACAGGGTATGGCTACACCTTC. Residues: CSVEWRTGYGYTF.

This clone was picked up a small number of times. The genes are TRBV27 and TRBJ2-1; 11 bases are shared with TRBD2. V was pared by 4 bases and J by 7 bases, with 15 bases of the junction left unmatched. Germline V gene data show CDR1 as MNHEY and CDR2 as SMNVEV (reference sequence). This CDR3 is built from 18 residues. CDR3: CASSSNSGRARVWNEQFF. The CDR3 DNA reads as TGTGCCAGCAGTTCAAATAGCGGGAGGGCGCGAGTGTGGAATGAGCAGTTCTTC.

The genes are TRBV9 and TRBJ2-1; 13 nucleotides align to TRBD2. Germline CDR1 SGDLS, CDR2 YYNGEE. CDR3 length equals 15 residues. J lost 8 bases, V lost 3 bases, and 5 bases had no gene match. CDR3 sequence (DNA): TGTGCCAGCAGCGGGACTAGCGGGAGTGGGTATGAGCAGTTCTTC. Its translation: CASSGTSGSGYEQFF. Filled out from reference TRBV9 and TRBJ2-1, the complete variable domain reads DSGVTQTPKHLITATGQRVTLRCSPRSGDLSVYWYQQSLDQGLQFLIQYYNGEERAKGNILERFSAQQFPDLHSELNLSSLELGDSALYFCASSGTSGSGYEQFFGPGTRLTVL.

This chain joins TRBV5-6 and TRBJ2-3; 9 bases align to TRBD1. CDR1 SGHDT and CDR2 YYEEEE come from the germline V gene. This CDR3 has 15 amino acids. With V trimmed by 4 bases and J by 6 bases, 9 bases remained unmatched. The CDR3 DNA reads TGTGCCAGCAGCAACGCCGGGACAGGGACGGATACGCAGTATTTT. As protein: CASSNAGTGTDTQYF.

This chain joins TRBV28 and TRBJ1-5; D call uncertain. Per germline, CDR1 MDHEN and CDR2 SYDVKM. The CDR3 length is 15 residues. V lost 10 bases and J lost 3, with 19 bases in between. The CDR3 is CATKGSTGNNQPQHF. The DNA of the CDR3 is TGTGCCACGAAAGGGAGTACGGGAAACAATCAGCCCCAGCATTTT.

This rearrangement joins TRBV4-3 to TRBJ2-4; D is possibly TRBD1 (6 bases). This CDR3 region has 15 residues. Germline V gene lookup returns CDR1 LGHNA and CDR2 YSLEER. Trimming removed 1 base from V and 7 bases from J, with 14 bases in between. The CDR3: CASSQGAAQGNIQYF. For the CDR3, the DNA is TGCGCCAGCAGCCAAGGTGCGGCCCAGGGGAACATTCAGTACTTC.

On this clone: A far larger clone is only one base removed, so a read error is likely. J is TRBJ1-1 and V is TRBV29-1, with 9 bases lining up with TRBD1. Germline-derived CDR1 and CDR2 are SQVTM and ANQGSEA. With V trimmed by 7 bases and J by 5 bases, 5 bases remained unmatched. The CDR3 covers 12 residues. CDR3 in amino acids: CSAAGQGTEAFF. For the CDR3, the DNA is TGCAGCGCTGCTGGACAGGGGACTGAAGCTTTCTTT.

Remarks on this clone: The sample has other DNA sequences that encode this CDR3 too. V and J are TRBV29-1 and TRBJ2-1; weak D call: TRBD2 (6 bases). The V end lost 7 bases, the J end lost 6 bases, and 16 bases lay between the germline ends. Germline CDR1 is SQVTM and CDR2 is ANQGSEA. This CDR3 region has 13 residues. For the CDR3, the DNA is TGCAGCGGGGGAAGCGGTAGCGGCAATGAGCAGTTCTTC. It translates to CSGGSGSGNEQFF.

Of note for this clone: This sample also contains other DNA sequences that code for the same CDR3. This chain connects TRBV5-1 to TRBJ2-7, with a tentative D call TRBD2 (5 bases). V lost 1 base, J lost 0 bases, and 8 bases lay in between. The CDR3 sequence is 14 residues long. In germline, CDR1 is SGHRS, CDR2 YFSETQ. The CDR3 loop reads CASSLTGSSYEQYF. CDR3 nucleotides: TGCGCCAGCAGCTTGACTGGGAGCTCCTACGAGCAGTACTTC.

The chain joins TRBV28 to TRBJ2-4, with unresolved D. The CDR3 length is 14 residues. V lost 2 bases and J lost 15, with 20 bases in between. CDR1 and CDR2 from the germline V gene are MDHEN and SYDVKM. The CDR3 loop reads CASSLSAQAGLGYF. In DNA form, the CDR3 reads TGTGCCAGCAGTTTAAGCGCCCAGGCAGGCCTGGGGTACTTC. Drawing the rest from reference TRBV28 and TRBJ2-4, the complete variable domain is DVKVTQSSRYLVKRTGEKVFLECVQDMDHENMFWYRQDPGLGLRLIYFSYDVKMKEKGDIPEGYSVSREKKERFSLILESASTNQTSMYLCASSLSAQAGLGYFGAGTRLSVL.

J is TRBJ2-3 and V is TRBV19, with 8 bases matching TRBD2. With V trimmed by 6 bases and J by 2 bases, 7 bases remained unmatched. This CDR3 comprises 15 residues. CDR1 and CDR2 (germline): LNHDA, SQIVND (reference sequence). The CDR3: CASRTREGNTDTQYF. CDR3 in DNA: TGTGCCAGTAGAACTCGGGAGGGTAACACAGATACGCAGTATTTT.

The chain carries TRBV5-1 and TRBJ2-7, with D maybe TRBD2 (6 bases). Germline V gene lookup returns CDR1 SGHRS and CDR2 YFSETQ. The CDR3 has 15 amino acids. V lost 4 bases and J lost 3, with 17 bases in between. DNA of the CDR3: TGCGCCAGCAGCCCCAGGAGGGATAAAAGCTACGAGCAGTACTTC. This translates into CASSPRRDKSYEQYF.

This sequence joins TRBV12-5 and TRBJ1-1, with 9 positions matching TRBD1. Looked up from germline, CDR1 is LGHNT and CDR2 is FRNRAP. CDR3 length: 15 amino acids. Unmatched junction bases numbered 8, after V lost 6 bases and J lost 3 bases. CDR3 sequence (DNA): TGTGCTAGTGGGGCAGGACAGGGGAGGTACACTGAAGCTTTCTTT. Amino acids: CASGAGQGRYTEAFF.

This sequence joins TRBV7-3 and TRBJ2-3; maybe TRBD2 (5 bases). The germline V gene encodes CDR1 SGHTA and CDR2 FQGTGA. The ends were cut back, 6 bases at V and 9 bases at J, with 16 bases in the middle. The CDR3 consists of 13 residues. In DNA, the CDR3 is TGTGCCAGCAGTGTATCGTCGAGCGGAACGCAGTATTTT. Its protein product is CASSVSSSGTQYF.

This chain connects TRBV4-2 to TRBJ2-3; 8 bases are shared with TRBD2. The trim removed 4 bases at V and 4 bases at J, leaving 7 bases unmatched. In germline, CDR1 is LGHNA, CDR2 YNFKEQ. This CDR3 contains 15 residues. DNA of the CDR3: TGTGCCAGCAGCCTGGGACTAGACCCTGCAGATACGCAGTATTTT. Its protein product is CASSLGLDPADTQYF.

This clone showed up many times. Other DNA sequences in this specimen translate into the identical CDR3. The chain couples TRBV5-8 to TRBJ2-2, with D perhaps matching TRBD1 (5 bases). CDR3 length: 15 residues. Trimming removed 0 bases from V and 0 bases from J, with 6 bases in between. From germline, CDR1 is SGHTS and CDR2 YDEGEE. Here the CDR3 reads CASSLVGANTGELFF. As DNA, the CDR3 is TGTGCCAGCAGCTTGGTAGGGGCGAACACCGGGGAGCTGTTTTTT.